This TCR beta chain was obtained from a study of T cell changes during pregnancy in multiple sclerosis. TCRdb's copy holds only in-frame clones and misses some; the assay was immunoSEQ multiplex PCR. The sample consists of more than 20,000 clones, roughly 93% of them appearing once. The CDR3 covers 15 residues. The V end was cut by 7 bases, the J end by 4 bases, with 17 bases between. From germline, CDR1 is MDHEN and CDR2 SYDVKM. This TCR came from a female donor with multiple sclerosis, enrolled in a pregnancy study. V and J are TRBV28 and TRBJ2-1; D is perhaps TRBD2 (6 bases). Specimen: CD8+ T cells from peripheral blood mononuclear cells, collected in the third trimester of pregnancy. This CDR3 reads CASTLLRDFYNEQFF. The CDR3 DNA reads TGTGCCAGCACCTTACTCCGGGACTTTTACAATGAGCAGTTCTTC.